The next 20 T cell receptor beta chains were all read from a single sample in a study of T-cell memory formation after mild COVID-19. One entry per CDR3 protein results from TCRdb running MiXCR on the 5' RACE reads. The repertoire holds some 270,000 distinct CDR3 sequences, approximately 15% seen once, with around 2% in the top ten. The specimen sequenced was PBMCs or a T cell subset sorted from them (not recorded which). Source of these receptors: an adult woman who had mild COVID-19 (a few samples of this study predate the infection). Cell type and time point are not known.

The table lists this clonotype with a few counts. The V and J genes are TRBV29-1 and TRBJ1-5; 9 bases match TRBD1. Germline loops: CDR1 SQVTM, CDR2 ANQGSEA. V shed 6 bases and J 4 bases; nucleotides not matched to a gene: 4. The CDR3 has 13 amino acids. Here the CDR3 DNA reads TGCAGCGTCGGGGGGACAGGGAATCAGCCCCAGCATTTT. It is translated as CSVGGTGNQPQHF. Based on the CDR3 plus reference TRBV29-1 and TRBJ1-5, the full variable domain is SAVISQKPSRDICQRGTSLTIQCQVDSQVTMMFWYRQQPGQSLTLIATANQGSEATYESGFVIDKFPISRPNLTFSTLTVSNMSPEDSSIYLCSVGGTGNQPQHFGDGTRLSIL.

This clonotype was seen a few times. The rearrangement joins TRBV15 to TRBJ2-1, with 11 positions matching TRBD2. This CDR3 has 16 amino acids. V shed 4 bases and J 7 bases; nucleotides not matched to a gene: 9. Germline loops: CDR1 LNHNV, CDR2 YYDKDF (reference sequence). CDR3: CATSTGVTSGMNEQFF. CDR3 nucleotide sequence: TGTGCCACCAGCACCGGCGTGACTAGCGGGATGAATGAGCAGTTCTTC. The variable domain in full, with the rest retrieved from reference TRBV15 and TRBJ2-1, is DAMVIQNPRYQVTQFGKPVTLSCSQTLNHNVMYWYQQKSSQAPKLLFHYYDKDFNNEADTPDNFQSRRPNTSFCFLDIRSPGLGDTAMYLCATSTGVTSGMNEQFFGPGTRLTVL.

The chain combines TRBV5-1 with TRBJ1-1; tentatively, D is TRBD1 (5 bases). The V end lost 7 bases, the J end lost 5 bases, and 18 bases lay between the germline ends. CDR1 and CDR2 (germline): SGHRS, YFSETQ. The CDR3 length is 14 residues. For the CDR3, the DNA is TGCGCCAGCGGAGCGGTATTAGGGGATACTGAAGCTTTCTTT. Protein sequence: CASGAVLGDTEAFF.

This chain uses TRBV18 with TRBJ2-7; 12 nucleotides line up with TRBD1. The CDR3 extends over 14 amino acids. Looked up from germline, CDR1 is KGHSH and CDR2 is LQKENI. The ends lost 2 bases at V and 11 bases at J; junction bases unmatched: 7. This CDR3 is CASSPGTGGKMKYF. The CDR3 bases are TGTGCCAGCTCACCAGGGACAGGGGGCAAAATGAAGTACTTC.

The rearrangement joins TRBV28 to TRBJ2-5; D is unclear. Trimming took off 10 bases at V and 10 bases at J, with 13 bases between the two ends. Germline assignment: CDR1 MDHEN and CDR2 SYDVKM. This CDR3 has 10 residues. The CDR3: CATYFHGQYF. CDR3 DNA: TGTGCCACCTACTTCCATGGCCAGTACTTC.

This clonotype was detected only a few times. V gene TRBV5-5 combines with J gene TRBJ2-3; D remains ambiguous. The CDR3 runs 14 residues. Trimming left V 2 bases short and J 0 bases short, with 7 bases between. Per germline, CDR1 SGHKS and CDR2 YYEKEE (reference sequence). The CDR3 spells CASSFSPSTDTQYF. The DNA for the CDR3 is TGTGCCAGCAGCTTTTCACCCAGCACAGATACGCAGTATTTT.

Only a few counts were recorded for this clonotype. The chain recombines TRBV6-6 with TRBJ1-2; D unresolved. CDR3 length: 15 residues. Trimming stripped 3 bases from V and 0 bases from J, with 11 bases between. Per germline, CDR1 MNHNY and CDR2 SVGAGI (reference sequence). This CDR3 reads CASSYTAAANYGYTF. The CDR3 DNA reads TGTGCCAGCAGTTATACGGCAGCAGCTAACTATGGCTACACCTTC.

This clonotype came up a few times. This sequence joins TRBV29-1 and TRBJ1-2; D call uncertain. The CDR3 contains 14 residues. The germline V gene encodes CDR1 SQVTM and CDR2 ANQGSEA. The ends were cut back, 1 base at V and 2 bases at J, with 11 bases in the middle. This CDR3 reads CSVEAPVRNYGYTF. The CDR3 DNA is TGCAGCGTTGAAGCGCCAGTGCGGAACTATGGCTACACCTTC. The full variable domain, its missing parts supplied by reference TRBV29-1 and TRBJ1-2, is SAVISQKPSRDICQRGTSLTIQCQVDSQVTMMFWYRQQPGQSLTLIATANQGSEATYESGFVIDKFPISRPNLTFSTLTVSNMSPEDSSIYLCSVEAPVRNYGYTFGSGTRLTVV.

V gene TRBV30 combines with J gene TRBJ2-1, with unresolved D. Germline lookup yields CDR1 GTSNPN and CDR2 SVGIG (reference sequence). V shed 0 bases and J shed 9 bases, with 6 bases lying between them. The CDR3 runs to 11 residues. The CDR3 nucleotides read TGTGCCTGGAGTGTACGCACTGAGCAGTTCTTC. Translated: CAWSVRTEQFF.

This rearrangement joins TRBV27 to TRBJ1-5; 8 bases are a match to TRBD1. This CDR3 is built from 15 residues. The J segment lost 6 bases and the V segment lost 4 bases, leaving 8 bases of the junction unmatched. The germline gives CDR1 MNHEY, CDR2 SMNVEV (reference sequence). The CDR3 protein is CASSSGGPQGQPQHF. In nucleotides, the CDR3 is TGTGCCAGCAGTTCAGGGGGCCCACAGGGTCAGCCCCAGCATTTT.

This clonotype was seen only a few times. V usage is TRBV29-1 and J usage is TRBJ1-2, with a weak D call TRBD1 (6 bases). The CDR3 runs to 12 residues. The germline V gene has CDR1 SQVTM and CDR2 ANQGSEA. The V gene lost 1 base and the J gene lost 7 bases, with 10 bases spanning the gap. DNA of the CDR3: TGCAGCGTTGAAGGGACAGCCGGTGGCTACACCTTC. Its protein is CSVEGTAGGYTF.

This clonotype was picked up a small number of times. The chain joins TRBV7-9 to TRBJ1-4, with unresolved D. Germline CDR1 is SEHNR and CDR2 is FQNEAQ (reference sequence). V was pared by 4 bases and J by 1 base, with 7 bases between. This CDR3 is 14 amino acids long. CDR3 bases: TGTGCCAGCAGCTGGAGGGAAACTAATGAAAAACTGTTTTTT. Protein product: CASSWRETNEKLFF.

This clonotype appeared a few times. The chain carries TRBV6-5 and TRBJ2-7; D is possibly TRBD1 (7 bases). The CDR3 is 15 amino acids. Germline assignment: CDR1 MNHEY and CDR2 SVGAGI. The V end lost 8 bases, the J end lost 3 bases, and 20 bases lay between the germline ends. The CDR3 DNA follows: TGTGCCAGCTCCTACCAGGGGGGATCGGGCTACGAGCAGTACTTC. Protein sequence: CASSYQGGSGYEQYF.

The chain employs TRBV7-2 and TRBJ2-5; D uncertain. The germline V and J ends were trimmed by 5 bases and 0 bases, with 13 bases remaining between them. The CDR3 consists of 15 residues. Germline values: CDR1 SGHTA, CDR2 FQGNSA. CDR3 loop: CASSLYVDYQETQYF. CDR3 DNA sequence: TGTGCCAGCAGCCTCTATGTAGACTACCAAGAGACCCAGTACTTC.

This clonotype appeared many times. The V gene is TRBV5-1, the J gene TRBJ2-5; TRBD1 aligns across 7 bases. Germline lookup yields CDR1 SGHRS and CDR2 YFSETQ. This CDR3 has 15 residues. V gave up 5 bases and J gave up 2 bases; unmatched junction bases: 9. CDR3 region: CASRMLPGQQETQYF. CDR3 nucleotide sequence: TGCGCCAGCAGAATGCTTCCGGGACAGCAAGAGACCCAGTACTTC.

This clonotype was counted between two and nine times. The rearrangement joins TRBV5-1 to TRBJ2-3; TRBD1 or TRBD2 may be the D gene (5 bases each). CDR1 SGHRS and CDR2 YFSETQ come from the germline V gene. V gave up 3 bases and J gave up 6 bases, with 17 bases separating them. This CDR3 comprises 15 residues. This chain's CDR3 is CASSWGWASPDTQYF. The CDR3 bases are TGCGCCAGCAGCTGGGGCTGGGCTAGCCCCGATACGCAGTATTTT.

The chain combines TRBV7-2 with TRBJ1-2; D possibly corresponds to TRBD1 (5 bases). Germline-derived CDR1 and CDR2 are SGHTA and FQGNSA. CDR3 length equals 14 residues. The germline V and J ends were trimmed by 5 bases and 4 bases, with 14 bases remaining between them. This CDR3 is CASSQGRVFYGYTF. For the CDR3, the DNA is TGTGCCAGCAGCCAAGGCAGGGTATTCTATGGCTACACCTTC.

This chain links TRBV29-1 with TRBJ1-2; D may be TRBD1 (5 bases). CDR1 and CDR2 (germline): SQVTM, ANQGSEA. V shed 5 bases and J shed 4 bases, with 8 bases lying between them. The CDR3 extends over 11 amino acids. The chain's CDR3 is CSVQGGYGYTF. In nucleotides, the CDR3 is TGCAGCGTTCAGGGTGGCTATGGCTACACCTTC.

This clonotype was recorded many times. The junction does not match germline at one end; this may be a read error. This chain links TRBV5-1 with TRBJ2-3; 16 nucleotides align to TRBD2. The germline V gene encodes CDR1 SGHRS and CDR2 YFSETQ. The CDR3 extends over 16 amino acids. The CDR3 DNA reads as TGTGCCAGCAGCCCGGGACTAGCGGGAGGGACAGATACGCAGTATTTT. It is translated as CASSPGLAGGTDTQYF. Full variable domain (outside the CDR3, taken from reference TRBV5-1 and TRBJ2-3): KAGVTQTPRYLIKTRGQQVTLSCSPISGHRSVSWYQQTPGQGLQFLFEYFSETQRNKGNFPGRFSGRQFSNSRSEMNVSTLELGDSALYLCASSPGLAGGTDTQYFGPGTRLTVL.

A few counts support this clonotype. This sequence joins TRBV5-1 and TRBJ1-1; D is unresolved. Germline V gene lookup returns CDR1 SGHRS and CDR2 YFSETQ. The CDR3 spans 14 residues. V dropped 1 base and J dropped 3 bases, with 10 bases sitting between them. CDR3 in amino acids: CASSLQDADTEAFF. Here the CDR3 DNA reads TGCGCCAGCAGCTTGCAGGACGCCGACACTGAAGCTTTCTTT.